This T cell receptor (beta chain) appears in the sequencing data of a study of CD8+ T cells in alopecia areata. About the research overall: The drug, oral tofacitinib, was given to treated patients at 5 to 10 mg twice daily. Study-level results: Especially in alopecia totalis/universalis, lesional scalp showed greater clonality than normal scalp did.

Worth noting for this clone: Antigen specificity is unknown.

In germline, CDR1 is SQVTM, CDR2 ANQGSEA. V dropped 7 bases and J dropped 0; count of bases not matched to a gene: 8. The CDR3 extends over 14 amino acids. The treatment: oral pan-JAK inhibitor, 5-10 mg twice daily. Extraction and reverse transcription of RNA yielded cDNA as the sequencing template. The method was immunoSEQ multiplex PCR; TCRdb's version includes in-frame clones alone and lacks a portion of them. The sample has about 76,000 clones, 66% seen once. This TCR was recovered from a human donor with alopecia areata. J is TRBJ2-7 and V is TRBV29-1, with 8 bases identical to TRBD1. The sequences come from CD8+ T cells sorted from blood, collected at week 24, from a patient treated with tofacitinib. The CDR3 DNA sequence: TGCAGCGCCGTGAATACAGGGGGCTCCTACGAGCAGTACTTC. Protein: CSAVNTGGSYEQYF.